Below, 9 T cell receptor beta chains from the same sample are listed, as sequenced in a study of blood T cell repertoires in COVID-19. Sequencing was performed with immunoSEQ multiplex PCR; in TCRdb, only in-frame clones are kept and a portion is missing. The data show some 150,000 clones, about nine tenths seen once. The sequenced sample was peripheral blood. The origin of the receptors is a man in his fifties with active or convalescent COVID-19.

The sample holds one count of this clone. The CDR3 reads CSAERGGGNGYTF. The CDR3 coding sequence is TGCAGCGCCGAGCGAGGGGGAGGGAATGGCTACACCTTC. This sequence joins TRBV29-1 and TRBJ1-2, with D tentatively TRBD1 (6 bases). The germline V gene encodes CDR1 SQVTM and CDR2 ANQGSEA. The CDR3 sequence is 13 residues long. V lost 7 bases and J 6 bases, leaving 18 bases between the germline ends.

The chain employs TRBV5-4 and TRBJ2-7; 8 nucleotides agree with TRBD2. This CDR3 region has 16 residues. In germline, CDR1 is SGHNT, CDR2 YYREEE (reference sequence). V lost 1 base and J lost 7; bases outside the gene matches: 13. The DNA of the CDR3 is TGTGCCAGCAGCTTGTACGGTAATCGGGAGGGCCAAGAGCAGTACTTC. Its translation is CASSLYGNREGQEQYF.

This clone showed up just a few times. The chain uses TRBV20-1 and TRBJ2-7; 8 bases align to TRBD1. J lost 7 bases, V lost 5 bases, and 4 bases had no gene match. The CDR3 is made up of 11 amino acids. Looked up from germline, CDR1 is DFQATT and CDR2 is SNEGSKA (reference sequence). The CDR3 sequence is CSAARDREQYF. In DNA, the CDR3 is TGCAGTGCTGCCCGGGACAGGGAGCAGTACTTC.

The V gene is TRBV5-6, the J gene TRBJ2-2; the match to TRBD1 covers 7 bases. The length of the CDR3 is 14 residues. The germline CDR1 and CDR2 sequences are SGHDT and YYEEEE. V lost 4 bases and J lost 8; bases outside the gene matches: 8. The CDR3 protein is CASSRQGELGELFF. The CDR3 DNA is TGTGCCAGCAGCCGACAGGGAGAGTTAGGGGAGCTGTTTTTT. Filled out from reference TRBV5-6 and TRBJ2-2, the complete variable domain reads DAGVTQSPTHLIKTRGQQVTLRCSPKSGHDTVSWYQQALGQGPQFIFQYYEEEERQRGNFPDRFSGHQFPNYSSELNVNALLLGDSALYLCASSRQGELGELFFGEGSRLTVL.

The chain couples TRBV24-1 to TRBJ1-5; weak D call: TRBD1 (5 bases). The CDR3 runs 13 residues. CDR1 KGHDR and CDR2 SFDVKD come from the germline V gene. CDR3 sequence reads: CATAGYSNQPQHF. The CDR3, as DNA: TGTGCTACCGCAGGGTATAGCAATCAGCCCCAGCATTTT.

The chain links TRBV20-1 to TRBJ1-2; the D is unclear. Germline CDR1 and CDR2: DFQATT and SNEGSKA (reference sequence). The CDR3 loop spans 11 amino acids. V dropped 6 bases and J dropped 8 bases, with 13 bases sitting between them. The CDR3 loop reads CSARVAGGYTF. CDR3 nucleotides: TGCAGTGCCCGGGTGGCTGGGGGCTACACCTTC.

The CDR3 nucleotides are TGTGCCAGCAGTACGACAGGCAATCAGCCCCAGCATTTT. Amino acid sequence: CASSTTGNQPQHF. The chain carries TRBV6-1 and TRBJ1-5; D might be TRBD1 (5 bases). This CDR3 comprises 13 residues. Germline V gene data show CDR1 as MNHNS and CDR2 as SASEGT. Trimming stripped 5 bases from V and 2 bases from J, with 7 bases between.

The rearrangement uses TRBV28 and TRBJ2-7; TRBD2 is a possible D gene (5 bases). This CDR3 comprises 12 residues. CDR1 and CDR2 from the germline V gene are MDHEN and SYDVKM. Trimming took 2 bases from V and 4 from J, leaving 6 bases between them. CDR3: CASSLRGYEQYF. The CDR3 DNA reads TGTGCCAGCAGTTTACGGGGTTACGAGCAGTACTTC.

The chain carries TRBV19 and TRBJ2-6, with 8 positions matching TRBD1. The V gene's germline CDR1 is LNHDA and CDR2 SQIVND (reference sequence). V lost 5 bases, J lost 0 bases, and 9 bases stayed unmatched. This CDR3 has 18 residues. For the CDR3, the DNA is TGTGCCAGTAGTGACGACAGGGGAAGAATCTCTGGGGCCAACGTCCTGACTTTC. Translated: CASSDDRGRISGANVLTF.